This TCR beta chain was captured by sequencing in a study of regulatory T cells in long-lasting Graves disease. The V end lost 4 bases, the J end lost 7 bases, and 7 bases lay between the germline ends. CDR3 size: 12 residues. The germline V gene has CDR1 KGHSH and CDR2 LQKENI. Study-wide results and limits: A greater number of public clonotypes (approximately 2,500) was shared by persistent patients than by new patients (over 900).

Concerning this clonotype: No antigen is known for it.

Time point given: newly diagnosed GD, antithyroid drugs for less than 3 months. After RNA was extracted from PBMCs, the TCR library was made from it. American Thyroid Association guidelines were used to diagnose Graves' disease. According to the study, TCR beta libraries were built with iRepertoire HTBI primers and CDR3-region Arm-PCR. Each CDR3 protein gets one entry after TCRdb re-called the multiplex PCR reads with MiXCR. Of a few hundred thousand distinct CDR3 sequences in the sample, over 12% were seen once. These data also featured in a second study, about T cells in Graves' hyperthyroidism and ophthalmopathy.

This chain connects TRBV18 to TRBJ2-2; D call uncertain. The source material was peripheral blood mononuclear cells (PBMCs), sampled at new diagnosis, from a patient treated with antithyroid drugs. This TCR derives from a woman aged 40-49 years with Graves disease. This CDR3 reads CASSLMDGELFF. In DNA, the CDR3 is TGTGCCAGCTCACTCATGGACGGGGAGCTGTTTTTT.